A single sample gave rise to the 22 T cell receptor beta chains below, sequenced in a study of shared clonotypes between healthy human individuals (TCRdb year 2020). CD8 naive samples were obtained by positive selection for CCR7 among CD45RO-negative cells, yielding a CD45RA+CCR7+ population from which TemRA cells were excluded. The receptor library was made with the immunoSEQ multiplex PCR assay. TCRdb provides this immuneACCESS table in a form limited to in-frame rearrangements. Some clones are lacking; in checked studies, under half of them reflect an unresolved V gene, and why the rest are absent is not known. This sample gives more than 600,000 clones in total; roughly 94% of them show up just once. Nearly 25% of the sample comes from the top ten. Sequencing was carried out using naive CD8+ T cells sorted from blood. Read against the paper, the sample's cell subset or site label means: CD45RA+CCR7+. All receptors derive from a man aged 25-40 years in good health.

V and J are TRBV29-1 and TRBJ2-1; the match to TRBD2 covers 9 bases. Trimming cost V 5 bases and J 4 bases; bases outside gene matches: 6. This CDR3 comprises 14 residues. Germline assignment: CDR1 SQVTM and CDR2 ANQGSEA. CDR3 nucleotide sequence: TGCAGCGTTAATGGACTAGCGAGGTACAATGAGCAGTTCTTC. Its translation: CSVNGLARYNEQFF.

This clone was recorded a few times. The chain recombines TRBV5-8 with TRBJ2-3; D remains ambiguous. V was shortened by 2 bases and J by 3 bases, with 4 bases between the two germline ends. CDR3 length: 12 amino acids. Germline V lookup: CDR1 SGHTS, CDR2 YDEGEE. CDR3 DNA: TGTGCCAGCAGCTTCCTGACAGATACGCAGTATTTT. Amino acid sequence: CASSFLTDTQYF.

The CDR3 loop is CASSLETRIGTQYF. DNA of the CDR3: TGTGCCAGCAGCTTAGAAACTAGAATAGGGACCCAGTACTTC. The gene calls are TRBV7-8 and TRBJ2-5; perhaps TRBD2 as D (5 bases). From germline, CDR1 is SGHVS and CDR2 FQNEAQ. The CDR3 sequence is 14 residues long. The germline V and J ends were trimmed by 1 base and 7 bases, with 13 bases remaining between them.

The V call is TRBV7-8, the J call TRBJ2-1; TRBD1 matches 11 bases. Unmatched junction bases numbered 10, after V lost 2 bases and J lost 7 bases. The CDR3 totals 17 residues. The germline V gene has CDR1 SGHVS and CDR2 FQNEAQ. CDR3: CASSLSPGQGVDNEQFF. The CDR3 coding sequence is TGTGCCAGCAGCTTATCCCCGGGACAGGGGGTTGATAATGAGCAGTTCTTC.

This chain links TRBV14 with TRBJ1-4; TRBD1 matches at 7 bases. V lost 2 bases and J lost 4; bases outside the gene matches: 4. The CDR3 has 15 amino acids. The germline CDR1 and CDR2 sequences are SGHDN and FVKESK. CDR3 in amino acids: CASSQLQGLNEKLFF. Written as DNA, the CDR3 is TGTGCCAGCAGCCAACTACAGGGGCTTAATGAAAAACTGTTTTTT.

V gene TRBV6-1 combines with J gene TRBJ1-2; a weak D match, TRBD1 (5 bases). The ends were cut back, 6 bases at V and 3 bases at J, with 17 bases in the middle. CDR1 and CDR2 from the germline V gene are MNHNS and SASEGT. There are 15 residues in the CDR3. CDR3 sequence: CASSSPGQGYYGYTF. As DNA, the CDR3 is TGTGCCAGCAGCTCCCCGGGGCAGGGATACTATGGCTACACCTTC.

CDR3 coding DNA: TGTGCCAGCAGCACTTCCCGGGGACAGGGAAGGACCCAGTACTTC. Protein sequence: CASSTSRGQGRTQYF. The rearrangement links TRBV11-2 to TRBJ2-5; TRBD1 aligns across 9 bases. The CDR3 is 15 amino acids. Germline V gene sequence: CDR1 SGHAT, CDR2 FQNNGV. The trim removed 5 bases at V and 7 bases at J, leaving 11 bases unmatched.

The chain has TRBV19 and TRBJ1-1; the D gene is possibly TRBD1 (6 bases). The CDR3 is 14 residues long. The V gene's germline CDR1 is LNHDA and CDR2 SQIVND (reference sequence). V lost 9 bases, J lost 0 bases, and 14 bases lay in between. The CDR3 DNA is TGTGCCAGCACAGGGTGGGCCTTGAACACTGAAGCTTTCTTT. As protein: CASTGWALNTEAFF.

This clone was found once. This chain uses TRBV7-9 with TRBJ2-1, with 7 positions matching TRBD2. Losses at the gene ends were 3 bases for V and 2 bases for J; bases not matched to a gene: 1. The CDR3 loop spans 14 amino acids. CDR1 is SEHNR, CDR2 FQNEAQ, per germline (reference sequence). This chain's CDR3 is CASSLAGAYNEQFF. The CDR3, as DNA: TGTGCCAGCAGCTTGGCGGGGGCCTACAATGAGCAGTTCTTC.

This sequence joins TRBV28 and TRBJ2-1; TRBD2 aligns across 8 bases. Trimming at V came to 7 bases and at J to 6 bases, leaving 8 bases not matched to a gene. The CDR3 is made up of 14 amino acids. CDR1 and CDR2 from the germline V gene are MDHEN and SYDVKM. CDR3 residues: CASTPREGLNEQFF. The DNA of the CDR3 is TGTGCCAGCACCCCTCGGGAGGGCCTCAATGAGCAGTTCTTC.

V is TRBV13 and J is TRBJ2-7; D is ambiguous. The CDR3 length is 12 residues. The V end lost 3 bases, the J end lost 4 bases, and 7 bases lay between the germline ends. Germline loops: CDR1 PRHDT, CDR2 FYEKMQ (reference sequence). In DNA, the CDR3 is TGTGCCAGCAGCTTTGTTCCGTACGAGCAGTACTTC. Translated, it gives CASSFVPYEQYF.

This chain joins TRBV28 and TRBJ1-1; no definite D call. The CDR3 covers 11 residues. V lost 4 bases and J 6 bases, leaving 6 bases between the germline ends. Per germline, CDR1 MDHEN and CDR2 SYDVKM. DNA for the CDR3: TGTGCCAGCAGTTCAGACCCTGAAGCTTTCTTT. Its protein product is CASSSDPEAFF.

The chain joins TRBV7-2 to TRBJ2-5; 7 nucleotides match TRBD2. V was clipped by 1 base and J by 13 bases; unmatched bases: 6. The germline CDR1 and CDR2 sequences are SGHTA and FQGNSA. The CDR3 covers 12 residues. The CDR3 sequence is CASSLVGGSWYF. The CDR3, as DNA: TGTGCCAGCAGCTTAGTGGGGGGGTCTTGGTACTTC.

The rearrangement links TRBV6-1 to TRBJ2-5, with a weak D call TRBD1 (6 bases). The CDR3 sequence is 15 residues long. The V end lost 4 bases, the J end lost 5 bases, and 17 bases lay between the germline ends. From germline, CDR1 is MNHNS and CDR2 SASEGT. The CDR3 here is CASSGLTGILETQYF. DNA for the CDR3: TGTGCCAGCAGTGGATTAACAGGGATTTTGGAGACCCAGTACTTC.

Written as DNA, the CDR3 is TGCAGCGTTGAGTTCTTAGATATAGGGAGAGCAGATACGCAGTATTTT. It translates to CSVEFLDIGRADTQYF. The V call is TRBV29-1, the J call TRBJ2-3, with D possibly being TRBD2 (5 bases). Per the germline V gene, CDR1 is SQVTM and CDR2 is ANQGSEA. This CDR3 region has 16 residues. With 3 bases removed from V and 4 bases from J, the gap between germline ends came to 20 bases.

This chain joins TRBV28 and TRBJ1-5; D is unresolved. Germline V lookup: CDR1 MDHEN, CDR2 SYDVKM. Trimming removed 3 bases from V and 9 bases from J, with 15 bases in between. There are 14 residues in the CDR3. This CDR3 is CASSFSDRKGPQHF. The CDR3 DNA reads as TGTGCCAGCAGTTTCAGCGATCGAAAGGGGCCCCAGCATTTT. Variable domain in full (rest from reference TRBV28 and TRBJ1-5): DVKVTQSSRYLVKRTGEKVFLECVQDMDHENMFWYRQDPGLGLRLIYFSYDVKMKEKGDIPEGYSVSREKKERFSLILESASTNQTSMYLCASSFSDRKGPQHFGDGTRLSIL.

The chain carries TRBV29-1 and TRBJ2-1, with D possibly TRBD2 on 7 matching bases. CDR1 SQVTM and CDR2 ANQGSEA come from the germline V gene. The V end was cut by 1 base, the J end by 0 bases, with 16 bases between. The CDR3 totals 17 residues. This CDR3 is CSVEGRAGASSYNEQFF. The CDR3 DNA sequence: TGCAGCGTTGAAGGCAGGGCGGGGGCAAGCTCCTACAATGAGCAGTTCTTC.

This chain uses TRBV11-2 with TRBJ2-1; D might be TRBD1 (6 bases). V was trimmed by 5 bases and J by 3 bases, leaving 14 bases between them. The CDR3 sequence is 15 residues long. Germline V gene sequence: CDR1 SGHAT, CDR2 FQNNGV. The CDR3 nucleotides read TGTGCCAGCAGCGCGCCGGGACAACTCTACAATGAGCAGTTCTTC. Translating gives CASSAPGQLYNEQFF. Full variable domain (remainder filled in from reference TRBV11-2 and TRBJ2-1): EAGVAQSPRYKIIEKRQSVAFWCNPISGHATLYWYQQILGQGPKLLIQFQNNGVVDDSQLPKDRFSAERLKGVDSTLKIQPAKLEDSAVYLCASSAPGQLYNEQFFGPGTRLTVL.

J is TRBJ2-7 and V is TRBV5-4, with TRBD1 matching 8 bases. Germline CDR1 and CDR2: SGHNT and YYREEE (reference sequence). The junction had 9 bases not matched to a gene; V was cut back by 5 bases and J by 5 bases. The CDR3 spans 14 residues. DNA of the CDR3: TGTGCCAGCAGGAATGGACAGGGAGTGGACGAGCAGTACTTC. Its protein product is CASRNGQGVDEQYF.

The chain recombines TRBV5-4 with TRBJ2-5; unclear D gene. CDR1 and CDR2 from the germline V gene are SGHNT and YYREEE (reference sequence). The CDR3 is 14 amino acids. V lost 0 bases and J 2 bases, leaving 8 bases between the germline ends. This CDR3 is CASSLVEFQETQYF. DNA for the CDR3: TGTGCCAGCAGCTTGGTAGAATTTCAAGAGACCCAGTACTTC.

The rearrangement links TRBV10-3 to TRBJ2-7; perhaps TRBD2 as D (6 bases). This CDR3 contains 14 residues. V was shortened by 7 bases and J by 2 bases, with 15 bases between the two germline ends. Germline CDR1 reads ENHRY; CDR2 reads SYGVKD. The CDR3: CAITSRDFPYEQYF. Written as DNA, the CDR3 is TGTGCCATCACTTCCCGGGACTTCCCCTACGAGCAGTACTTC.

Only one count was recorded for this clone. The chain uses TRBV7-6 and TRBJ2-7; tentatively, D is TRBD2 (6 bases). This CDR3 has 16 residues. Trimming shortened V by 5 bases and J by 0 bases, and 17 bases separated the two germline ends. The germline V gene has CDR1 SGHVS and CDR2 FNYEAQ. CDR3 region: CASSHMASENSYEQYF. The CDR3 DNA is TGTGCCAGCAGCCATATGGCTAGCGAAAACTCCTACGAGCAGTACTTC.